The subject of this entry is one T cell receptor (beta chain). Its antigen is still unknown. A multiplex PCR was run with 60 Vbeta primers and 13 Jbeta primers. TCRdb's table, derived via immunoSEQ multiplex PCR, lists solely in-frame clones and lacks some. The sample lists 35,000 to 40,000 clones; about 66% were seen once. Germline V lookup: CDR1 MDHEN, CDR2 SYDVKM. The V segment lost 4 bases and the J segment 6 bases; nucleotides outside the gene matches: 7. This CDR3 has 14 amino acids. This record belongs to a study of cytomegalovirus exposure and HLA in healthy donors. Background on the study: An earlier analysis found some 100 million unique TCR beta sequences from around 180 million T cells. Regarding the study as a whole: A few chains linked to CMV were shown in vitro to be specific for CMV antigens. Association of approximately 18,000 TCR beta sequences with HLA alleles was found at 0.05 false discovery rate in a later analysis.

Sequencing was done on a sample of PBMCs. The sequence came from a man aged 50-59 years in good health and CMV-seropositive. V gene TRBV28 combines with J gene TRBJ1-2; TRBD1 matches at 8 bases. The CDR3 here is CASSSPGQVDGYTF. CDR3 bases: TGTGCCAGCAGTTCCCCGGGACAGGTGGATGGCTACACCTTC.